A selection of T cell receptor beta chains follows, all from one sample in a study of CD8+ T cells in alopecia areata. Assay: immunoSEQ multiplex PCR; the TCRdb copy retains only in-frame clones and omits some. The table shows over 150,000 clones, with 60% occurring only once. The input for sequencing was CD4+ T cells sorted from blood, taken at week 4, from a patient treated with tofacitinib. These receptors were obtained from a human donor with alopecia areata. The CDR3 runs from the conserved cysteine through the conserved F or W. A D gene is named only where the DNA matches it firmly. Clone size, where shown, is once, few, many, or a class for clones that have expanded.

j_call	v_call	clone_size	d_call	cdr3_nt	cdr3_aa
TRBJ2-3	TRBV5-4	-	-	TGTGCCAGCAGCCCCAGGGACACAGATACGCAGTATTTT	CASSPRDTDTQYF
TRBJ1-3	TRBV30	-	-	TGTGCCTGGAGCCTTACATCATCTTCTGGAAACACCATATATTTT	CAWSLTSSSGNTIYF
TRBJ2-7	TRBV4-1	-	-	TGCGCCAGCAGCCACAACTTGGGCTCCTACGAGCAGTACTTC	CASSHNLGSYEQYF
TRBJ2-1	TRBV5-1	-	TRBD2	TGCGCCAGCAGCCTGCTAGCGGACAATGAGCAGTTCTTC	CASSLLADNEQFF
TRBJ2-7	TRBV5-1	-	-	TGCGCCAGTTGCTCGGGGCCTGACATCTACGAGCAGTACTTC	CASCSGPDIYEQYF
TRBJ1-5	TRBV30	-	-	TGTGCCTGGAGTGTACAGGGAGGTCAGCCCCAGCATTTT	CAWSVQGGQPQHF
TRBJ1-2	TRBV19	-	TRBD1	TGTGCCAGTAGTACCGGACAGGAAGGCTACACCTTC	CASSTGQEGYTF
TRBJ1-3	TRBV27	-	-	TGTGCCAGCAGTTCCTGGGGGAGCTCTGGAAACACCATATATTTT	CASSSWGSSGNTIYF
TRBJ1-5	TRBV6-1	few	-	TGTGCCAGCAGTGAAGGGTCTCGGGCCCAGCATTTT	CASSEGSRAQHF
TRBJ2-1	TRBV7-8	-	-	TGTGCCAGCAGCTCCACACCGGGCCTGAGGACCATCCGGCGGGAGCAGTTCTTC	CASSSTPGLRTIRREQFF
TRBJ1-4	TRBV5-1	few	-	TGCGCCAGCAGCCTTAGACAGGACGCCGCTGAAAAACTGTTTTTT	CASSLRQDAAEKLFF
TRBJ1-2	TRBV4-2	-	-	TGTGCCAGCAGCCAAGGGAGAGGTACAACGTATGGCTACACCTTC	CASSQGRGTTYGYTF
TRBJ1-2	TRBV29-1	-	-	TGCAGCGTTCTAAGCGCTAAGGGCTACACCTTC	CSVLSAKGYTF
TRBJ2-3	TRBV7-9	-	-	TGTGCCAGCAGCTTAGTTGGGCCTAGCACAGATACGCAGTATTTT	CASSLVGPSTDTQYF
TRBJ2-1	TRBV9	-	TRBD1	TGTGCCAGCAGCGTAGCAGGGGGAGTGGGCAATGAGCAGTTCTTC	CASSVAGGVGNEQFF
TRBJ2-3	TRBV4-3	-	-	TGCGCCAGCAGCCAAGACCTGGCGGGAAGCACAGATACGCAGTATTTT	CASSQDLAGSTDTQYF